These 12 T cell receptor beta chains share one sample of origin, sequenced in a study of radiation and T cells in renal cell carcinoma. Described time point: blood 4 weeks post-SBRT, at nephrectomy. Sample treatment: 15 Gy SBRT to primary tumor, nephrectomy 4 weeks later. Clones were sequenced by immunoSEQ multiplex PCR, and TCRdb holds only the in-frame ones, with some missing. The profile shows approximately 170,000 clones, roughly 90% of them singletons. This specimen was blood, taken from a patient whose treatment included radiotherapy and nephrectomy. These receptors all come from a woman aged 50 to 60 with renal cell carcinoma.

The rearrangement joins TRBV7-2 to TRBJ2-1; D gene ambiguous. Germline V gene sequence: CDR1 SGHTA, CDR2 FQGNSA. Trimming pared 0 bases from V and 4 bases from J, leaving 10 bases between. The CDR3 loop spans 15 amino acids. The CDR3 bases are TGTGCCAGCAGCTTAGCGACCCCCAGGTACAATGAGCAGTTCTTC. Amino acids: CASSLATPRYNEQFF.

This clone came up once. The gene calls are TRBV6-6 and TRBJ2-3, with 10 bases that match TRBD2. J was trimmed by 4 bases and V by 0 bases; bases with no gene match: 4. The CDR3 has 16 amino acids. Germline values: CDR1 MNHNY, CDR2 SVGAGI (reference sequence). The chain's CDR3 is CASSYSQRGGSDTQYF. The CDR3 DNA follows: TGTGCCAGCAGTTACTCCCAGCGGGGGGGATCAGATACGCAGTATTTT.

This rearrangement joins TRBV18 to TRBJ1-2; D ambiguous. Trimming took 7 bases from V and 4 from J, leaving 16 bases between them. The germline V gene encodes CDR1 KGHSH and CDR2 LQKENI. This CDR3 is 14 amino acids long. The CDR3 bases are TGTGCCAGCTTACAGAACCGGGAATCCTATGGCTACACCTTC. It specifies CASLQNRESYGYTF.

The chain combines TRBV29-1 with TRBJ2-7, with TRBD2 matching over 7 bases. Germline V gene data show CDR1 as SQVTM and CDR2 as ANQGSEA. With 2 bases clipped from V and 13 bases from J, the junction kept 8 bases outside the gene matches. The length of the CDR3 is 11 residues. The chain's CDR3 is CSVESGGVTYF. CDR3 DNA sequence: TGCAGCGTTGAATCTGGGGGGGTTACTTACTTC.

The chain uses TRBV7-9 and TRBJ1-1; D is unresolved. The V and J ends lost 5 bases and 5 bases respectively, with 12 bases between them. The CDR3 extends over 13 amino acids. CDR1 is SEHNR, CDR2 FQNEAQ, per germline (reference sequence). The CDR3, as DNA: TGTGCCAGCAGCAAGAAGGACGTAACTGAAGCTTTCTTT. It is translated as CASSKKDVTEAFF.

This clone was seen once. This chain connects TRBV11-2 to TRBJ1-4; 10 nucleotides align to TRBD1. CDR3 length equals 15 residues. Germline CDR1 reads SGHAT; CDR2 reads FQNNGV. The V segment lost 5 bases and the J segment 7 bases; nucleotides outside the gene matches: 7. The CDR3: CASSPGQGIGEKLFF. The CDR3 bases are TGTGCCAGCAGCCCGGGACAGGGGATCGGTGAAAAACTGTTTTTT.

The chain has TRBV5-5 and TRBJ2-5, with D maybe TRBD2 (6 bases). The CDR3 sequence is 17 residues long. V was trimmed by 4 bases and J by 0 bases, leaving 19 bases between them. Germline-derived CDR1 and CDR2 are SGHKS and YYEKEE (reference sequence). CDR3 sequence reads: CASSRTAAGQYQETQYF. CDR3 in DNA: TGTGCCAGCAGCAGGACGGCGGCGGGGCAGTACCAAGAGACCCAGTACTTC.

This clone came up once. V usage is TRBV18 and J usage is TRBJ1-1; D might be TRBD1 (6 bases). V lost 5 bases and J 0 bases, leaving 13 bases between the germline ends. This CDR3 contains 15 residues. The germline V gene encodes CDR1 KGHSH and CDR2 LQKENI. In DNA form, the CDR3 reads TGTGCCAGCTCAGGACAGCGGGGGTTGAACACTGAAGCTTTCTTT. Translated, it gives CASSGQRGLNTEAFF.

V and J are TRBV5-8 and TRBJ1-2, with D hard to call. Germline CDR1 reads SGHTS; CDR2 reads YDEGEE. V gave up 1 base and J gave up 1 base, with 5 bases separating them. This CDR3 has 13 residues. The CDR3 region is CASSLRFNYGYTF. CDR3 coding DNA: TGTGCCAGCAGCTTGAGATTTAACTATGGCTACACCTTC.

This clone was seen once. The same CDR3 is also encoded by other DNA sequences in this sample. J is TRBJ1-5 and V is TRBV5-4; D uncertain. The CDR3 runs to 12 residues. In germline, CDR1 is SGHNT, CDR2 YYREEE (reference sequence). V gave up 0 bases and J gave up 7 bases, with 5 bases separating them. In DNA, the CDR3 is TGTGCCAGCAGCTTGGCGGGGCAGCCCCAGCATTTT. Amino acid sequence: CASSLAGQPQHF.

CDR3 amino acids: CASSLGGQVFTDTQYF. The CDR3 DNA follows: TGCGCCAGCAGCTTGGGAGGCCAAGTATTCACAGATACGCAGTATTTT. The V gene is TRBV5-1, the J gene TRBJ2-3; D ambiguous. V shed 0 bases and J shed 2 bases, with 13 bases lying between them. The CDR3 is 16 amino acids. Germline V gene sequence: CDR1 SGHRS, CDR2 YFSETQ.

This chain uses TRBV21-1 with TRBJ1-4; the table's D call of TRBD1 was not tested on the DNA. TRBV21-1 is deemed a pseudogene. The CDR3 sequence is 13 residues long. The CDR3 sequence is CASTHRASEKLFF. CDR3 DNA sequence: TGTGCCAGCACCCACAGGGCTAGCGAAAAACTGTTTTTT.